The entry below describes one T cell receptor beta chain. The data belong to a study of blood T cells in healthy people across ages. Healthy individuals of Caucasian origin from Russia, aged about 6 to 95, served as donors. Germline V lookup: CDR1 SGHTA, CDR2 FQGNSA. Trimming took 3 bases from V and 4 from J, leaving 12 bases between them. The CDR3 is 14 amino acids. Together with a sample-barcoded 5' primer, a J-beta primer mix was included in a second PCR lasting about 7 to 11 cycles. A tag from a template-switch adaptor with 12 random nucleotides marked each cDNA molecule. A single record per CDR3 protein comes from TCRdb applying MiXCR to the 5' RACE reads. The sample carries 1.2 million to 1.5 million distinct CDR3 sequences, around 39% recorded once.

The source is a woman aged 18-29 years in good health. V usage is TRBV7-2 and J usage is TRBJ2-5, with D perhaps TRBD1 or TRBD2 (7 bases each). The sequenced material came from blood. The CDR3 DNA is TGTGCCAGCAGCTTTACAGGGGAGGGAGAGACCCAGTACTTC. Protein sequence: CASSFTGEGETQYF.